This note documents a single T cell receptor (beta chain) sequence. The data stem from a study of shared clonotypes between healthy human individuals. Some clones are missing from TCRdb's copy, which holds only in-frame ones; the method was immunoSEQ multiplex PCR. The sample lists roughly 2.4 million clones, almost 96% occurring once. The germline CDR1 and CDR2 sequences are SGHRS and YFSETQ. The CDR3 covers 15 residues. V shed 0 bases and J shed 0 bases, with 6 bases lying between them. V usage is TRBV5-1 and J usage is TRBJ1-4; D is unresolved. This TCR came from a young man in good health. Sequencing was carried out using naive CD4+ T cells sorted from blood. The subset: CD45RA+ positively selected. CDR3 DNA: TGCGCCAGCAGCTTGGTACCTGCAACTAATGAAAAACTGTTTTTT. Encoded protein: CASSLVPATNEKLFF. Complete variable domain (other parts from reference TRBV5-1 and TRBJ1-4): KAGVTQTPRYLIKTRGQQVTLSCSPISGHRSVSWYQQTPGQGLQFLFEYFSETQRNKGNFPGRFSGRQFSNSRSEMNVSTLELGDSALYLCASSLVPATNEKLFFGSGTQLSVL.